This is a list of T cell receptor beta chains from one sample in a study of persistence of HIV-infected CD4 T cells. Antigens of these TCRs are unknown. Generated by immunoSEQ multiplex PCR, the TCRdb table keeps only in-frame clones and is missing some. The sample shows roughly 20,000 clones, roughly 61% of them seen only once. Sequences were derived from CD4+ T cells sorted from PBMCs after approximately 19-hour stimulation, sampled from a patient who received antiretroviral therapy. The receptor source for this set is an adult woman with HIV who was CMV-seropositive. Both conserved end residues are part of each CDR3. A D gene is named only where the DNA matches it firmly.

J gene,D gene,V gene,CDR3 protein
TRBJ2-2,-,TRBV7-3,CASSLNAGSNTGELFF
TRBJ2-3,TRBD2,TRBV20-1,CSASFSPEWVASGGATDTQYF
TRBJ1-4,-,TRBV19,CARAHEKLFF
TRBJ1-2,TRBD1,TRBV7-9,CASSPGQGAYGYTF
TRBJ2-5,-,TRBV2,CASSENWGQGSQYF
TRBJ2-3,TRBD1,TRBV2,CARQGLGTDTQYF
TRBJ1-1,-,TRBV5-1,CASSPRGLNTEAFF
TRBJ1-1,-,TRBV5-5,CASSLRMGFTEAFF
TRBJ2-2,-,TRBV19,CASSAVGNTGELFF
TRBJ2-5,-,TRBV5-8,CASSLEGGAPQTQYF
TRBJ1-2,-,TRBV4-1,CASSQAPDSYGYTF
TRBJ2-5,-,TRBV24-1,CATSDLRWETQYF
TRBJ2-6,-,TRBV12-5,CASGLVGPKAFGANVLTF
TRBJ1-2,-,TRBV5-1,CASSDDGGYGYTF
TRBJ2-7,-,TRBV5-6,CASSLGGPNYEQYF
TRBJ1-3,-,TRBV5-1,CASSLEGTTSSGNTIYF
TRBJ1-1,-,TRBV6-6,CASSPRRRGVNTEAFF
TRBJ2-2,TRBD1,TRBV7-3,CASRKTGTITGELFF
TRBJ2-1,TRBD1,TRBV15,CATLRDRANEQFF
TRBJ2-2,-,TRBV7-3,CASSLIYTGELFF
TRBJ1-1,-,TRBV7-9,CASSLRSSVGTEAFF
TRBJ1-2,-,TRBV23-1,CASSQSGHYYGYTF
TRBJ2-1,TRBD2,TRBV7-3,CASSPSGDGQFF
TRBJ1-4,-,TRBV5-1,CASRQDATNEKLFF
TRBJ2-3,-,TRBV5-1,CASREVGGPQYF
TRBJ1-2,TRBD1,TRBV9,CASSVEAQGTYGYTF
TRBJ2-2,TRBD2,TRBV6-5,CASTAGGANTGELFF
TRBJ2-2,-,TRBV7-6,CASSLSLKSGELFF
TRBJ2-3,TRBD1,TRBV5-4,CASSGTGGTDTQYF
TRBJ2-2,TRBD1,TRBV5-1,CASTFGQGAGELFF
TRBJ1-1,-,TRBV5-5,CASSLGGSGEAFF
TRBJ2-1,-,TRBV27,CASSFERQTYNEQFF
TRBJ2-1,TRBD1,TRBV5-1,CASSLEGQGVPYNEQFF
TRBJ1-5,-,TRBV7-9,CASSRDGSQPQHF
TRBJ2-3,-,TRBV7-3,CASSSQTGQDTQYF
TRBJ1-3,-,TRBV12-3/TRBV12-4,CASSLDENTIYF
TRBJ1-6,-,TRBV12-3/TRBV12-4,CASSFNGSPLHF
TRBJ2-3,-,TRBV10-3,CATRDSERTDTQYF
TRBJ1-1,-,TRBV7-3,CASSLEGGLNTEAFF
TRBJ1-2,-,TRBV3-1/TRBV3-2,CASSQDLAEARGYTF
TRBJ1-6,-,TRBV5-1,CASSLEWAGSPLHF
TRBJ2-1,TRBD1,TRBV2,CASVQGRFNEQFF
TRBJ2-2,-,TRBV6-5,CASSWTANTGELFF
TRBJ2-6,-,TRBV7-2,CASSLSGFGANVLTF
TRBJ2-1,-,TRBV2,CASSETGFRSEQFF
TRBJ2-2,-,TRBV30,CACTTGRNTGELFF
TRBJ1-1,-,TRBV7-8,CASSSRGRDTEAFF
TRBJ1-4,-,TRBV10-3,CAIKGEEVNEKLFF
TRBJ2-5,-,TRBV9,CASNPQGGRGETQYF
TRBJ1-1,-,TRBV19,CASSIGQPLSMNTEAFF
TRBJ2-5,TRBD2,TRBV5-1,CASRSGGHPQETQYF
TRBJ1-2,-,TRBV6-5,CASRAVVDSASGYTF
TRBJ1-3,TRBD1,TRBV7-9,CASSSGQGSGNTIYF
TRBJ2-3,TRBD2,TRBV18,CASSPSGADTQYF
TRBJ1-2,-,TRBV9,CASSKDGGGYTF
TRBJ2-7,TRBD2,TRBV6-5,CASRPGLAQYEQYF